The 32 T cell receptor beta chains below were found in one sample sequenced in a study of human T cells and chemical hapten exposure. Time point here: patch test 2, 6 weeks after DPC sensitization. Treatment: therapeutic diphenylcyclopropenone sensitization with weekly scalp DPC. TCRdb independently ran MiXCR on the RACE reads; one entry per CDR3 protein. The sample holds some 100,000 distinct CDR3 sequences; roughly a tenth are singletons and the top ten take 2.5% to 3.5%. The sample was whole blood, taken in connection with sensitization to the hapten diphenylcyclopropenone (DPC). Receptors were obtained from a woman between 35 and 50 years old with alopecia areata. Some clones in this sample may be carry-over from other donors' samples.

The V call is TRBV27, the J call TRBJ1-5, with TRBD1 as a possible D gene (5 bases). The V gene lost 4 bases and the J gene lost 12 bases, with 16 bases spanning the gap. The length of the CDR3 is 13 residues. The V gene's germline CDR1 is MNHEY and CDR2 SMNVEV (reference sequence). This CDR3 is CASSSTHGHLQHF. Written as DNA, the CDR3 is TGTGCCAGCAGTTCGACGCACGGACACCTCCAGCATTTT.

This clonotype was detected ten times or more. The chain couples TRBV14 to TRBJ1-1; perhaps TRBD1 as D (5 bases). Trimming took off 4 bases at V and 0 bases at J, with 15 bases between the two ends. This CDR3 is 16 amino acids long. Looked up from germline, CDR1 is SGHDN and CDR2 is FVKESK. The CDR3 sequence is CASSPTWGTLNTEAFF. In DNA form, the CDR3 reads TGTGCCAGCAGCCCCACATGGGGCACGCTGAACACTGAAGCTTTCTTT.

There are many counts of this clonotype. The chain recombines TRBV20-1 with TRBJ1-5, with D maybe TRBD1 (5 bases). Trimming cost V 6 bases and J 0 bases, with 6 bases left between them. Germline CDR1 and CDR2: DFQATT and SNEGSKA (reference sequence). The CDR3 runs 12 residues. CDR3 nucleotides: TGCAGTGCGGGGGTTAGCAATCAGCCCCAGCATTTT. Translation gives CSAGVSNQPQHF.

The chain couples TRBV29-1 to TRBJ2-1; D is perhaps TRBD2 (5 bases). V was cut by 1 base and J by 5 bases, with 15 bases left in between. Germline values: CDR1 SQVTM, CDR2 ANQGSEA. There are 15 residues in the CDR3. CDR3 sequence (DNA): TGCAGCGTTGAAGCCCCCCCCGGGATCCACAATGAGCAGTTCTTC. Its protein is CSVEAPPGIHNEQFF.

The gene calls are TRBV7-2 and TRBJ2-7; TRBD2 matches 7 bases. J lost 0 bases, V lost 5 bases, and 4 bases had no gene match. The CDR3 is 14 amino acids. CDR1 is SGHTA and CDR2 is FQGNSA in the germline V gene. CDR3 bases: TGTGCCAGCAGCCTACTAGCGTTCTCCTACGAGCAGTACTTC. Its protein product is CASSLLAFSYEQYF. Full variable domain (outside the CDR3, taken from reference TRBV7-2 and TRBJ2-7): GAGVSQSPSNKVTEKGKDVELRCDPISGHTALYWYRQSLGQGLEFLIYFQGNSAPDKSGLPSDRFSAERTGGSVSTLTIQRTQQEDSAVYLCASSLLAFSYEQYFGPGTRLTVT.

This clonotype appeared a few times. V gene TRBV29-1 combines with J gene TRBJ2-7; D gene unclear. CDR1 is SQVTM, CDR2 ANQGSEA, per germline. Trimming left V 5 bases short and J 6 bases short, with 8 bases between. The CDR3 has 10 residues. CDR3 DNA sequence: TGCAGCGTTTTCGAGGCCGAGCAGTACTTC. Translated, it gives CSVFEAEQYF.

The table lists this clonotype with many counts. The rearrangement links TRBV2 to TRBJ1-5; the D gene is possibly TRBD1 (5 bases). Per the germline V gene, CDR1 is SNHLY and CDR2 is FYNNEI. This CDR3 spans 15 amino acids. The ends were cut back, 4 bases at V and 4 bases at J, with 14 bases in the middle. The CDR3 DNA follows: TGTGCCAGCAGTGGGGGACGAAACCGAAATCAGCCCCAGCATTTT. This translates into CASSGGRNRNQPQHF. The entire variable domain, with the rest obtained from reference TRBV2 and TRBJ1-5, is as follows: EPEVTQTPSHQVTQMGQEVILRCVPISNHLYFYWYRQILGQKVEFLVSFYNNEISEKSEIFDDQFSVERPDGSNFTLKIRSTKLEDSAMYFCASSGGRNRNQPQHFGDGTRLSIL.

The gene calls are TRBV7-3 and TRBJ1-3; the match to TRBD1 covers 7 bases. CDR3 length equals 15 residues. V trimming: 5 bases; J trimming: 4 bases; junction bases outside the gene matches: 8. Germline V gives CDR1 SGHTA, CDR2 FQGTGA. In nucleotides, the CDR3 is TGTGCCAGCAGCCTGCAAGGGGGCTCCGGAAACACCATATATTTT. As protein: CASSLQGGSGNTIYF.

This chain links TRBV7-4 with TRBJ2-2; D is ambiguous. This CDR3 is built from 16 residues. Trimming shortened V by 2 bases and J by 1 base, and 11 bases separated the two germline ends. Per the germline V gene, CDR1 is SGHVT and CDR2 is SQSDAQ. In DNA, the CDR3 is TGTGCCAGCAGCTTACTAGGCTACCTGAACACCGGGGAGCTGTTTTTT. Translating gives CASSLLGYLNTGELFF.

This clonotype was observed at least ten times. The rearrangement uses TRBV5-3 and TRBJ2-2, with D possibly being TRBD2 (6 bases). TRBV5-3 qualifies as an ORF whose function is uncertain. This CDR3 has 14 amino acids. V lost 2 bases and J lost 3, with 8 bases in between. The CDR3 coding sequence is TGTGCCAGAAGCTTCCGGGACTACACCGGGGAGCTGTTTTTT. Protein: CARSFRDYTGELFF.

This clonotype was observed many times. The rearrangement uses TRBV12-3 or TRBV12-4 and TRBJ2-1; D is undetermined. The CDR3 contains 12 residues. The germline V and J ends were trimmed by 7 bases and 7 bases, with 11 bases remaining between them. The CDR3 loop is CASIRSANEQFF. DNA for the CDR3: TGTGCCAGCATCAGAAGTGCAAATGAGCAGTTCTTC.

The chain has TRBV9 and TRBJ2-2; D may be TRBD1 or TRBD2 (5 bases each). The CDR3 has 18 residues. Trimming stripped 5 bases from V and 0 bases from J, with 20 bases between. Germline-derived CDR1 and CDR2 are SGDLS and YYNGEE. The CDR3 DNA sequence: TGTGCCAGCAGTCCCAAGGGGCCACGGGGTACGAACACCGGGGAGCTGTTTTTT. Encoded protein: CASSPKGPRGTNTGELFF. Variable domain in full (rest from reference TRBV9 and TRBJ2-2): DSGVTQTPKHLITATGQRVTLRCSPRSGDLSVYWYQQSLDQGLQFLIQYYNGEERAKGNILERFSAQQFPDLHSELNLSSLELGDSALYFCASSPKGPRGTNTGELFFGEGSRLTVL.

This clonotype showed up many times. V and J are TRBV7-6 and TRBJ2-3; 10 bases match TRBD2. This CDR3 has 15 residues. Trimming cost V 2 bases and J 2 bases; bases outside gene matches: 1. The germline V gene encodes CDR1 SGHVS and CDR2 FNYEAQ. The CDR3 loop is CASSLSGGATDTQYF. In DNA form, the CDR3 reads TGTGCCAGCAGCTTAAGCGGGGGGGCCACAGATACGCAGTATTTT.

This clonotype has a count of ten or more. V is TRBV28 and J is TRBJ1-5; no clear D. Trimming removed 4 bases from V and 8 bases from J, with 6 bases in between. Germline V lookup: CDR1 MDHEN, CDR2 SYDVKM. There are 11 residues in the CDR3. CDR3 bases: TGTGCCAGCAGTTGGCAGGAGCCCCAGCATTTT. Translated: CASSWQEPQHF. Using reference TRBV28 and TRBJ1-5 for the parts outside the CDR3, the full variable domain is DVKVTQSSRYLVKRTGEKVFLECVQDMDHENMFWYRQDPGLGLRLIYFSYDVKMKEKGDIPEGYSVSREKKERFSLILESASTNQTSMYLCASSWQEPQHFGDGTRLSIL.

This clonotype was recorded a few times. This sequence joins TRBV30 and TRBJ1-5; D ambiguous. The germline CDR1 and CDR2 sequences are GTSNPN and SVGIG (reference sequence). The ends were cut back, 2 bases at V and 2 bases at J, with 10 bases in the middle. The CDR3 runs 14 residues. This chain's CDR3 is CAWSRKAGNQPQHF. In nucleotides, the CDR3 is TGTGCCTGGAGTAGGAAAGCCGGCAATCAGCCCCAGCATTTT.

This chain connects TRBV19 to TRBJ1-5; D unclear. V lost 2 bases and J 0 bases, leaving 5 bases between the germline ends. Germline CDR1 is LNHDA and CDR2 is SQIVND (reference sequence). There are 14 residues in the CDR3. CDR3 nucleotide sequence: TGTGCCAGTAGTATAAGTTCTAGCAATCAGCCCCAGCATTTT. Protein product: CASSISSSNQPQHF.

In its sample, this clonotype was seen a few times. The gene calls are TRBV4-2 and TRBJ1-3; 10 bases are shared with TRBD1. Unmatched junction bases numbered 7, after V lost 3 bases and J lost 2 bases. The CDR3 totals 17 residues. CDR1 LGHNA and CDR2 YNFKEQ come from the germline V gene. The CDR3 bases are TGTGCCAGCAGCCAGGGAACCGGGACAGGGGCTGGAAACACCATATATTTT. Amino acid sequence: CASSQGTGTGAGNTIYF.

In this sample, this clonotype turned up a few times. The V and J genes are TRBV14 and TRBJ2-3, with D possibly being TRBD1 or TRBD2 (5 bases each). CDR3 size: 14 residues. In germline, CDR1 is SGHDN, CDR2 FVKESK. V was pared by 4 bases and J by 4 bases, with 12 bases between. The CDR3 reads CASSRRGAADTQYF. In DNA form, the CDR3 reads TGTGCCAGCAGCCGTCGGGGCGCAGCAGATACGCAGTATTTT.

The rearrangement joins TRBV4-2 to TRBJ1-5; no firm D call. Deletions cut 5 bases from V and 5 bases from J, with 16 bases between. CDR1 is LGHNA, CDR2 YNFKEQ, per germline. The CDR3 spans 15 residues. The CDR3 is CASSASGRPDQPQHF. The DNA for the CDR3 is TGTGCCAGCAGCGCTTCGGGCAGACCAGATCAGCCCCAGCATTTT.

CDR3 nucleotides: TGTGCCAGCAGCTACGGACTCCCGGCCGGGGAGCTGTTTTTT. Translation: CASSYGLPAGELFF. The rearrangement joins TRBV13 to TRBJ2-2; TRBD2 is a possible D gene (5 bases). Trimming stripped 4 bases from V and 6 bases from J, with 12 bases between. The CDR3 totals 14 residues. Germline CDR1 reads PRHDT; CDR2 reads FYEKMQ (reference sequence). Looking up the rest from reference TRBV13 and TRBJ2-2 gives the full variable domain: AAGVIQSPRHLIKEKRETATLKCYPIPRHDTVYWYQQGPGQDPQFLISFYEKMQSDKGSIPDRFSAQQFSDYHSELNMSSLELGDSALYFCASSYGLPAGELFFGEGSRLTVL.

This clonotype occurred many times. The V and J genes are TRBV11-1 and TRBJ2-5, with TRBD1 identical over 8 bases. The germline gives CDR1 SGHAT, CDR2 FQDESV (reference sequence). Trimming cost V 5 bases and J 5 bases; bases outside gene matches: 13. This CDR3 region has 16 residues. CDR3 DNA: TGTGCCAGCAGCCCACCGCAGGGGGCCGGCGAGGAGACCCAGTACTTC. Its protein product is CASSPPQGAGEETQYF. The full variable domain, in which reference TRBV11-1 and TRBJ2-5 provide the parts outside the CDR3, is EAEVAQSPRYKITEKSQAVAFWCDPISGHATLYWYRQILGQGPELLVQFQDESVVDDSQLPKDRFSAERLKGVDSTLKIQPAELGDSAMYLCASSPPQGAGEETQYFGPGTRLLVL.

J is TRBJ2-6 and V is TRBV7-9; D is ambiguous. Germline CDR1 is SEHNR and CDR2 is FQNEAQ (reference sequence). The CDR3 runs 14 residues. V lost 4 bases, J lost 0 bases, and 4 bases lay in between. The CDR3 nucleotides read TGTGCCAGCAGCTCGGACTCTGGGGCCAACGTCCTGACTTTC. Its protein is CASSSDSGANVLTF.

The chain carries TRBV6-2 or TRBV6-3 and TRBJ1-2, with D perhaps matching TRBD1 (5 bases). V dropped 3 bases and J dropped 2 bases, with 10 bases sitting between them. Germline V gene lookup returns CDR1 MNHEY and CDR2 SVGEGT. The CDR3 totals 14 residues. CDR3 in amino acids: CASSYQGMNYGYTF. DNA for the CDR3: TGTGCCAGCAGTTATCAGGGTATGAACTATGGCTACACCTTC.

Notes on this clonotype: A read error may account for a junction end that differs from germline. This sequence joins TRBV18 and TRBJ2-7; TRBD1 might be the D (6 bases). The CDR3 loop spans 15 amino acids. Germline V gives CDR1 KGHSH, CDR2 LQKENI. Here the CDR3 DNA reads TGTGCCAGCTCACCATCGGACAGTAGCTCCTACGAGCGGTACTTC. Translation gives CASSPSDSSSYERYF.

The V call is TRBV6-5, the J call TRBJ2-7; no clear D. The CDR3 is 14 amino acids. CDR1 is MNHEY and CDR2 is SVGAGI in the germline V gene. With 0 bases removed from V and 1 base from J, the gap between germline ends came to 7 bases. The CDR3 region has the DNA TGTGCCAGCAGTTACTCGGACGGTTCCTACGAGCAGTACTTC. Amino acids: CASSYSDGSYEQYF.

The sample holds one count of this clonotype. A read error may produce the germline difference seen at one junction end. The J gene is TRBJ2-5, the V gene TRBV9; no reliable D call. Germline V gives CDR1 SGDLS, CDR2 YYNGEE. This CDR3 is 13 amino acids long. The CDR3 DNA follows: TGTGGCAGCAGCGTATCGTCAGGAGAGACCCAGTACTTC. This gives the protein CGSSVSSGETQYF.

The sample holds a few counts of this clonotype. V usage is TRBV4-1 and J usage is TRBJ1-4; D unclear. Trimming took off 0 bases at V and 8 bases at J, with 16 bases between the two ends. CDR1 is MGHRA and CDR2 is YSYEKL in the germline V gene. The CDR3 consists of 16 residues. CDR3 DNA: TGCGCCAGCAGCCAAGAATCTGGTCTAGGGTTGGAAAAACTGTTTTTT. It codes for CASSQESGLGLEKLFF.

This clonotype came up a few times. V is TRBV20-1 and J is TRBJ1-5, with unresolved D. CDR3 length: 14 residues. The germline gives CDR1 DFQATT, CDR2 SNEGSKA (reference sequence). V was clipped by 6 bases and J by 5 bases, with 17 bases between them. The CDR3 coding sequence is TGCAGTGCCCCCCGGGAGGGCAGAGATCAGCCCCAGCATTTT. This encodes CSAPREGRDQPQHF.

This clonotype occurred many times. The chain combines TRBV6-5 with TRBJ2-7, with D maybe TRBD2 (6 bases). Per the germline V gene, CDR1 is MNHEY and CDR2 is SVGAGI. This CDR3 region has 13 residues. V was cut by 8 bases and J by 3 bases, with 14 bases left in between. The CDR3 sequence is CASGSRGSYEQYF. CDR3 DNA: TGTGCCAGCGGTTCGCGGGGAAGCTACGAGCAGTACTTC.

This clonotype was found many times. CDR3 DNA: TGTGCCAGCAGTTACTCGAAGGCATACCGCACTGAAGCTTTCTTT. It yields the protein CASSYSKAYRTEAFF. V is TRBV6-5 and J is TRBJ1-1, with no clear D. The CDR3 contains 15 residues. V lost 0 bases to trimming and J lost 4 bases, with 12 bases between them. Germline CDR1 is MNHEY and CDR2 is SVGAGI.

V and J are TRBV6-2 or TRBV6-3 and TRBJ2-5, with TRBD2 matching 10 bases. Germline CDR1 MNHEY, CDR2 SVGEGT. The CDR3 covers 15 residues. V dropped 6 bases and J dropped 3; count of bases not matched to a gene: 7. The CDR3 nucleotides read TGTGCCAGCAGCGTGGGACTAGCGCTCAAAGAGACCCAGTACTTC. Its translation is CASSVGLALKETQYF.

In this sample, this clonotype turned up many times. The J gene is TRBJ2-7, the V gene TRBV2; 10 bases agree with TRBD1. CDR1 and CDR2 from the germline V gene are SNHLY and FYNNEI. The CDR3 is 20 amino acids. The J segment lost 1 base and the V segment lost 11 bases, leaving 26 bases of the junction unmatched. Written as DNA, the CDR3 is TGTGCCCTTCTCTCGTCCAGCAGTGAAAGTGGGACAGGGGCGTCCTACGAGCAGTACTTC. It translates to CALLSSSSESGTGASYEQYF.